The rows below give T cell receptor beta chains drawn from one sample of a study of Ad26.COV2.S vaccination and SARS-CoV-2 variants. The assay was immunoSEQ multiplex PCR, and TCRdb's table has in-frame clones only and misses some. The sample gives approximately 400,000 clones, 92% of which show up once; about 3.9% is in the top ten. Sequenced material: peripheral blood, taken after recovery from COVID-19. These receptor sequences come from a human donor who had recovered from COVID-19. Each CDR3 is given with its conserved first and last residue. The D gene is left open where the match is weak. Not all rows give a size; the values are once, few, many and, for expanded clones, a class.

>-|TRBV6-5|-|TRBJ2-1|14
CASSYNSESDEQFF
TGTGCCAGCAGTTACAACAGTGAGAGCGATGAGCAGTTCTTC
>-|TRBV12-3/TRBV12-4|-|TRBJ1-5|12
CASSEGNQPQHF
TGTGCCAGCAGTGAGGGCAATCAGCCCCAGCATTTT
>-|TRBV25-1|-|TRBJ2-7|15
CASSGSSLPPYEQYF
TGTGCCAGCAGCGGTTCCTCCCTCCCCCCCTACGAGCAGTACTTC
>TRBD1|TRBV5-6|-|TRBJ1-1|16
CASSLRQGGMNTEAFF
TGTGCCAGCAGCTTGCGACAGGGAGGCATGAACACTGAAGCTTTCTTT
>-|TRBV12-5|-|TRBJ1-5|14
CASAPGAFNQPQHF
TGTGCTAGCGCACCAGGGGCGTTCAATCAGCCCCAGCATTTT
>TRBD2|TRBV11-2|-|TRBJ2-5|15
CASSPGLAGQETQYF
TGTGCCAGCAGCCCCGGACTAGCGGGGCAAGAGACCCAGTACTTC
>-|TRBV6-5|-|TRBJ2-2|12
CASSSGTGELFF
TGTGCCAGCAGTTCTGGCACCGGGGAGCTGTTTTTT
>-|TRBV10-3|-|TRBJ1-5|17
CAISERLGRVGNQPQHF
TGTGCCATCAGTGAGAGGCTCGGCAGGGTGGGCAATCAGCCCCAGCATTTT
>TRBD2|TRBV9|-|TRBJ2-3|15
CASSGPGLVTDTQYF
TGTGCCAGCAGCGGACCGGGACTAGTCACAGATACGCAGTATTTT
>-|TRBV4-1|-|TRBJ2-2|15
CASSQWLEVTGELFF
TGCGCCAGCAGCCAATGGTTAGAGGTAACCGGGGAGCTGTTTTTT
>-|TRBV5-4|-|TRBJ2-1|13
CASSFIAYNEQFF
TGTGCCAGCAGCTTTATCGCCTACAATGAGCAGTTCTTC
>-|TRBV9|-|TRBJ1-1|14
CASSVGVSGTEAFF
TGTGCCAGCAGCGTAGGAGTGTCGGGCACTGAAGCTTTCTTT
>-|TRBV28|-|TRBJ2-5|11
CASNLEGTQYF
TGTGCCAGCAACTTGGAGGGGACCCAGTACTTC
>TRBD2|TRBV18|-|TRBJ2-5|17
CASSPSGLAGAQETQYF
TGTGCCAGCTCACCATCGGGACTAGCGGGGGCCCAAGAGACCCAGTACTTC
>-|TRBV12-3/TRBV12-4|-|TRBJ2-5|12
CASSLGIWTQYF
TGTGCCAGCAGTTTGGGCATATGGACCCAGTACTTC
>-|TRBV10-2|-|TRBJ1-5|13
CATRGYSNQPQHF
TGCGCCACTAGGGGTTATAGCAATCAGCCCCAGCATTTT
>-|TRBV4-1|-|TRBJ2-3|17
CASSQGGGLPSTDTQYF
TGCGCCAGCAGCCAAGGAGGGGGACTACCTAGCACAGATACGCAGTATTTT
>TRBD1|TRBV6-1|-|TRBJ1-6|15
CASSEEGAANSPLHF
TGTGCCAGCAGTGAGGAGGGGGCGGCTAATTCACCCCTCCACTTT
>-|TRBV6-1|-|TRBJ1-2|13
CASSERGFGGYTF
TGTGCCAGCAGTGAACGGGGATTTGGTGGCTACACCTTC
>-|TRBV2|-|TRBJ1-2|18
CASTSAGRGRSTDYGYTF
TGTGCCAGCACGTCGGCCGGCCGAGGTAGAAGTACAGATTATGGCTACACCTTC
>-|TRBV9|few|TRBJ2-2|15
CASSPPGFFTGELFF
TGTGCCAGCAGCCCACCGGGATTCTTCACCGGGGAGCTGTTTTTT
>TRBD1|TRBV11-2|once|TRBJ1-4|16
CASSLMVGQGTEKLFF
TGTGCCAGCAGCTTAATGGTCGGACAGGGCACGGAAAAACTGTTTTTT
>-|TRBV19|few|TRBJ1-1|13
CASSGPRNTEAFF
TGTGCCAGTAGTGGGCCCAGGAACACTGAAGCTTTCTTT
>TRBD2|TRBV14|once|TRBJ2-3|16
CASSLRGTSGGGTQYF
TGTGCCAGCAGCCTTCGCGGGACTAGCGGGGGGGGGACGCAGTATTTT
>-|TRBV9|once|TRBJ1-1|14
CASSVGHLNTEAFF
TGTGCCAGCAGCGTCGGACACCTGAACACTGAAGCTTTCTTT
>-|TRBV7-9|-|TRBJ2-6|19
CASSLSWGTGNSGANVLTF
TGTGCCAGCAGCCTATCCTGGGGGACGGGAAACTCTGGGGCCAACGTCCTGACTTTC
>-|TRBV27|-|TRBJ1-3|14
CASSTKGAGNTIYF
TGTGCCAGCAGTACTAAGGGGGCTGGAAACACCATATATTTT
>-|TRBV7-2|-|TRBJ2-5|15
CASSLARVPRETQYF
TGTGCCAGCAGCTTAGCCAGGGTACCAAGAGAGACCCAGTACTTC
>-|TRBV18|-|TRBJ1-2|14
CASSPSETNYGYTF
TGTGCCAGCTCACCAAGTGAAACCAACTATGGCTACACCTTC
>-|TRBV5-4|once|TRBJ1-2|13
CASTLQANYGYTF
TGTGCCAGCACCCTCCAGGCTAACTATGGCTACACCTTC
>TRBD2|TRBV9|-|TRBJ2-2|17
CASREGAGGHSTGELFF
TGTGCCAGCAGGGAGGGAGCGGGGGGGCATAGCACCGGGGAGCTGTTTTTT
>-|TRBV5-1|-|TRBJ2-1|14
CASSMGPSGNEQFF
TGCGCCAGCAGCATGGGCCCCTCTGGGAATGAGCAGTTCTTC
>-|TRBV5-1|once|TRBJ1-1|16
CASSASGRDMNTEAFF
TGCGCCAGCAGCGCCTCGGGGCGCGATATGAACACTGAAGCTTTCTTT
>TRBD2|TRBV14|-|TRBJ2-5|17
CASSQGLAGPYQETQYF
TGTGCCAGCAGCCAGGGACTAGCGGGGCCTTACCAAGAGACCCAGTACTTC
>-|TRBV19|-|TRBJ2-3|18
CASSSGSRVGVRTDTQYF
TGTGCCAGTAGTAGCGGGTCCAGGGTCGGAGTCCGCACAGATACGCAGTATTTT
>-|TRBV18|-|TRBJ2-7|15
CASSLGDQDGYEQYF
TGTGCCAGCTCTTTAGGAGATCAAGACGGCTACGAGCAGTACTTC
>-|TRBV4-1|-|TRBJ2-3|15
CASSPYREGTDTQYF
TGCGCCAGCAGCCCGTACAGGGAGGGGACAGATACGCAGTATTTT
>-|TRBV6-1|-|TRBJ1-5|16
CASSGKRAQPSQPQHF
TGTGCCAGCAGTGGAAAAAGAGCACAACCAAGTCAGCCCCAGCATTTT
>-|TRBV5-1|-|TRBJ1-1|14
CASSSGQQNTEAFF
TGCGCCAGCAGCTCCGGGCAGCAGAACACTGAAGCTTTCTTT
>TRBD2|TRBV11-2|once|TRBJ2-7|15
CASSPPGLAAYEQYF
TGTGCCAGCAGTCCCCCGGGACTAGCCGCCTACGAGCAGTACTTC
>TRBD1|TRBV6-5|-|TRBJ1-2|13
CASRPTGEYGYTF
TGTGCCAGCAGACCGACAGGGGAGTATGGCTACACCTTC
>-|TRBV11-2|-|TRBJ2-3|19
CASSLAGGGAGQSGDTQYF
TGTGCCAGCAGCTTAGCAGGTGGGGGTGCGGGGCAATCAGGAGATACGCAGTATTTT
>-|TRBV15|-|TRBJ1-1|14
CATSVKGQNTEAFF
TGTGCCACCAGCGTCAAAGGGCAGAACACTGAAGCTTTCTTT
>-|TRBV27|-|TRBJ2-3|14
CASSFRSSTDTQYF
TGTGCCAGCAGTTTCAGGAGTAGCACAGATACGCAGTATTTT
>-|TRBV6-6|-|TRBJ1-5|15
CASSEGGVVNQPQHF
TGTGCCAGCAGTGAGGGGGGGGTAGTCAATCAGCCCCAGCATTTT
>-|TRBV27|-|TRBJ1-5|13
CASSLRASQPQHF
TGTGCCAGCAGTCTGAGGGCGTCCCAGCCCCAGCATTTT
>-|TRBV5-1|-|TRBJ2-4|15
CASSLDGVAKNIQYF
TGCGCCAGCAGCTTGGACGGGGTAGCCAAAAACATTCAGTACTTC
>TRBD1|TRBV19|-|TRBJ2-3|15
CASSLGQGRSDTQYF
TGTGCCAGTAGCCTCGGACAGGGCCGTTCGGATACGCAGTATTTT
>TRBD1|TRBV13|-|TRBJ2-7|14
CASSSRTGAYEQYF
TGTGCCAGCAGCTCGAGGACAGGGGCGTACGAGCAGTACTTC
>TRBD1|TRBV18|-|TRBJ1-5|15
CASSQDRVGNQPQHF
TGTGCCAGCTCACAAGACAGGGTCGGCAATCAGCCCCAGCATTTT
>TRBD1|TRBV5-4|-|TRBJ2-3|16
CASSLGTGVHTDTQYF
TGTGCCAGCAGCTTAGGGACAGGAGTTCACACAGATACGCAGTATTTT